The rows below give T cell receptor beta chains drawn from one sample of a study of OX40 agonist ivuxolimab in advanced cancers. Assay: immunoSEQ multiplex PCR; the TCRdb copy retains only in-frame clones and omits some. The sample lists tens of thousands of clones, approximately 95% occurring once. This specimen was CD4+ or CD8+ T cells sorted from blood, taken in a trial of the OX40 agonist ivuxolimab. These TCRs come from an adult with an advanced solid tumor such as melanoma, head and neck, liver or kidney cancer. Each CDR3 is given with its conserved first and last residue. Each record gives: CDR3 DNA, CDR3 protein, D gene, J gene, clone size, CDR3 length, V gene. A D gene is named only where the DNA matches it firmly. Clone size is stated in some rows and not others, as once, few, many or a class when expanded.

CDR3 DNA: TGTGCCAGCAGCCCAGTCGGACTAGCGGGAGGAAAATACAATGAGCAGTTCTTC
CDR3 protein: CASSPVGLAGGKYNEQFF
D gene: TRBD2
J gene: TRBJ2-1
clone size: -
CDR3 length: 18
V gene: TRBV7-9

CDR3 DNA: TGTGCCAGTAGTATAAAAGGGGCCTACGAGCAGTACTTC
CDR3 protein: CASSIKGAYEQYF
D gene: -
J gene: TRBJ2-7
clone size: -
CDR3 length: 13
V gene: TRBV19

CDR3 DNA: TGTGCCAGCAGCGTAGAGGGCCTTGGGGATACGCAGTATTTT
CDR3 protein: CASSVEGLGDTQYF
D gene: -
J gene: TRBJ2-3
clone size: -
CDR3 length: 14
V gene: TRBV9

CDR3 DNA: TGTGCCAGTAGTGTTGATGCGGGGACTGAAGCTTTCTTT
CDR3 protein: CASSVDAGTEAFF
D gene: -
J gene: TRBJ1-1
clone size: few
CDR3 length: 13
V gene: TRBV19

CDR3 DNA: TGTGCCAGCAGTTCCCAATTCTGGGACAGGCCCTCAATGAACACTGAAGCTTTCTTT
CDR3 protein: CASSSQFWDRPSMNTEAFF
D gene: TRBD1
J gene: TRBJ1-1
clone size: -
CDR3 length: 19
V gene: TRBV28

CDR3 DNA: TGTGCCAGCAGCCTAGCAGGTGCTGAAAAACTGTTTTTT
CDR3 protein: CASSLAGAEKLFF
D gene: -
J gene: TRBJ1-4
clone size: -
CDR3 length: 13
V gene: TRBV7-8

CDR3 DNA: TGTGCCAGCAGCCCCCGAGGGATAGCGGCTAACCAAGAGACCCAGTACTTC
CDR3 protein: CASSPRGIAANQETQYF
D gene: -
J gene: TRBJ2-5
clone size: -
CDR3 length: 17
V gene: TRBV7-9

CDR3 DNA: TGCGCCAGCAGCTTGGGCTACGAGCAGTACTTC
CDR3 protein: CASSLGYEQYF
D gene: -
J gene: TRBJ2-7
clone size: -
CDR3 length: 11
V gene: TRBV5-1

CDR3 DNA: TGTGCCAGCAGCCTCCGGACTGCCCATGAGCCCCAGCATTTT
CDR3 protein: CASSLRTAHEPQHF
D gene: -
J gene: TRBJ1-5
clone size: few
CDR3 length: 14
V gene: TRBV13

CDR3 DNA: TGTGCCAGCAGCTTAGAGGCGGGAAACACTGAAGCTTTCTTT
CDR3 protein: CASSLEAGNTEAFF
D gene: -
J gene: TRBJ1-1
clone size: -
CDR3 length: 14
V gene: TRBV7-9

CDR3 DNA: TGCAGCGTGAGGGTAGCCCTCTCTCAAGAGACCCAGTACTTC
CDR3 protein: CSVRVALSQETQYF
D gene: -
J gene: TRBJ2-5
clone size: -
CDR3 length: 14
V gene: TRBV29-1

CDR3 DNA: TGTGCCAGCAAAGAAAGCGAGGAGGGCAATCAGCCCCAGCATTTT
CDR3 protein: CASKESEEGNQPQHF
D gene: -
J gene: TRBJ1-5
clone size: -
CDR3 length: 15
V gene: TRBV28